Sequencing of this T cell receptor (beta chain) was carried out in a study of tissue T cells after allogeneic stem cell transplantation. Broader study findings: The study did not identify alloreactive or antigen-specific tissue TCRs, and some clones might be persisting host cells. Anatomically similar tissues had similar TCR repertoires within each patient.

Survey-depth TCRbeta CDR3 sequencing reported V/J genes and productive frequencies. The repertoire was sequenced with immunoSEQ multiplex PCR; TCRdb's copy has only in-frame clones and lacks some. This table holds about 50,000 clones, 73% found once. This clone was detected only a few times. Its cognate antigen is unknown. Genes and germline are mouse. The read terminates 1 residue ahead of where the CDR3 ends, so the germline J gene completes it. Looked up from germline, CDR1 is SGHDT and CDR2 is FRDEAV. This CDR3 is 14 amino acids long. J lost 6 bases, V lost 1 base, and 4 bases had no gene match. The clonotype was recovered from a pool of C57BL/6 mice in good health. The sequencing input was sorted cells pooled from one or two spleens. This chain uses TRBV14 with TRBJ2-7; 10 bases line up with TRBD2. The CDR3 sequence is CASSFRTGGLEQYF. CDR3 DNA (partial): TGTGCCAGCAGTTTCAGGACTGGGGGCCTTGAACAGTAC. Full variable domain (rest looked up from reference TRBV14 and TRBJ2-7): EAGVTQSPRYAVLQEGQAVSFWCDPISGHDTLYWYQQPRDQGPQLLVYFRDEAVIDNSQLPSDRFSAVRPKGTNSTLKIQSAKQGDTATYLCASSFRTGGLEQYFGPGTRLTVL.